This T cell receptor (beta chain) was recorded in a study of shared clonotypes between healthy human individuals. Donors were healthy HIV-negative adults without recently reported acute infections or vaccinations. Researchers partitioned CD4+ cells into CD45RA+ naive and CD45RA-negative memory subsets. Sequencing was performed with immunoSEQ multiplex PCR; in TCRdb, only in-frame clones are kept and a portion is missing. The sample carries about 1.1 million clones, 70% to 85% recorded once. The sample comprised memory CD4+ T cells from PBMCs. Subset described: CD45RA-negative fraction. This receptor was taken from a man younger than 35 in good health. Some clones in this sample may be carry-over from other donors' samples.

The CDR3 nucleotides read TGTGCCAGCAGTACAGGGGAAGGGGCCCCTGGGGCCAACGTCCTGACTTTC. Encoded protein: CASSTGEGAPGANVLTF. The rearrangement uses TRBV2 and TRBJ2-6, with TRBD1 matching 7 bases. Unmatched junction bases numbered 9, after V lost 5 bases and J lost 2 bases. Germline lookup yields CDR1 SNHLY and CDR2 FYNNEI. This CDR3 is 17 amino acids long.